A selection of T cell receptor beta chains follows, all from one sample in a study of cytomegalovirus exposure and HLA in healthy donors. Data came from immunoSEQ multiplex PCR; TCRdb stores just in-frame clones and leaves some out. The sample lists 95,000 to 110,000 clones; about four fifths were seen once. The sequenced sample was PBMCs. The receptors come from a man aged 30-40 years in good health and CMV-seropositive. CDR3s include the opening cysteine and the closing phenylalanine or tryptophan. Fields, in order: D gene, J gene, V gene, clone size, CDR3 DNA, CDR3 protein. D genes are given only for firm matches. A clone size is listed for some rows: how often the clone was seen (once, few, many), or a class if it is expanded.

TRBD1 | TRBJ1-2 | TRBV28 | - | TGTGCCAGCAGTAGACAGGGACTGGGCTATGGCTACACCTTC | CASSRQGLGYGYTF
- | TRBJ2-1 | TRBV7-9 | - | TGTGCCAGCAGCTTAGGGGCAGATACCTACAATGAGCAGTTCTTC | CASSLGADTYNEQFF
TRBD1 | TRBJ1-5 | TRBV2 | - | TGTGCCAGCAACCCGGACAGGCATCAGCCCCAGCATTTT | CASNPDRHQPQHF
- | TRBJ2-7 | TRBV5-4 | - | TGTGCCAGCAGCTTGGGATACGGCGGGGGCTTCGAGCAGTACTTC | CASSLGYGGGFEQYF
TRBD2 | TRBJ2-7 | TRBV7-9 | - | TGTGCCAGCAGCCGACTAGCGGGGTTGGGCGAGCAGTACTTC | CASSRLAGLGEQYF
TRBD1 | TRBJ1-2 | TRBV9 | - | TGTGCCAGCAGCGTAGGGGACAGTAGCTATGGCTACACCTTC | CASSVGDSSYGYTF
- | TRBJ1-6 | TRBV6-5 | - | TGTGCCAGCAGTTACAGAAGAGATAATTCACCCCTCCACTTT | CASSYRRDNSPLHF
- | TRBJ1-1 | TRBV5-1 | - | TGCGCCAGCAGCGGACGTGGGGGGGAGAACACTGAAGCTTTCTTT | CASSGRGGENTEAFF
- | TRBJ2-3 | TRBV7-3 | - | TGTGCCAGCAGCCCAAATGCCGGTTGGACAGATACGCAGTATTTT | CASSPNAGWTDTQYF
- | TRBJ1-3 | TRBV19 | - | TGTGCCAGTAGTATTCAGGGTAGCTCTGGAAACACCATATATTTT | CASSIQGSSGNTIYF
TRBD1 | TRBJ2-5 | TRBV27 | - | TGTGCCAGCAGTAGGGGGACAGGTGCTTTTTCCCAGTACTTC | CASSRGTGAFSQYF
- | TRBJ1-1 | TRBV5-4 | - | TGTGCCAGCAGCTCAGAATTAGAACGGAGATTGAACACTGAAGCTTTCTTT | CASSSELERRLNTEAFF
- | TRBJ2-3 | TRBV18 | - | TGTGCCAGCTCACTTTACACCACAGATACGCAGTATTTT | CASSLYTTDTQYF
- | TRBJ2-7 | TRBV6-6 | - | TGTGCCAGCAGTTCCCCCCCGGAGTCCTACGAGCAGTACTTC | CASSSPPESYEQYF
- | TRBJ1-2 | TRBV13 | - | TGTGCCAGCAGCCAAGGGGATGCCTATGGCTACACCTTC | CASSQGDAYGYTF
TRBD1 | TRBJ1-1 | TRBV19 | once | TGTGCCAGTAGCACAGGGGTCAGGAACACTGAAGCTTTCTTT | CASSTGVRNTEAFF
TRBD1 | TRBJ2-1 | TRBV10-2 | - | TGCGCCAGCAGTGAGCGGGGACAGGGTACAGTCCATGAGCAGTTCTTC | CASSERGQGTVHEQFF
- | TRBJ2-3 | TRBV5-1 | - | TGCGCCAGCAGCCCTGGGAGTCGGACTACCCGACTGTCGGGAAATACGCAGTATTTT | CASSPGSRTTRLSGNTQYF
- | TRBJ1-1 | TRBV6-1 | - | TGTGCCAGCAGTGAACGTAACAGGAGAAGCCCCACTGAAGCTTTCTTT | CASSERNRRSPTEAFF
- | TRBJ2-6 | TRBV4-2 | - | TGTGCCAGCAGCCCCGAGGGGGGGTGGACCTCTGGGGCCAACGGCCTGACTTTC | CASSPEGGWTSGANGLTF
- | TRBJ1-1 | TRBV21-1 | - | TGTGCCAGCAGCAAAGCGCAATTAACAGGGGGGGACACTGAAGCTTTCTTT | CASSKAQLTGGDTEAFF
- | TRBJ1-5 | TRBV18 | - | TGTGCCAGCTCACAAGGATTCAGGGATAGCAATCAGCCCCAGCATTTT | CASSQGFRDSNQPQHF
- | TRBJ2-6 | TRBV21-1 | few | TGTGCCAGCAGCAGAACGGTACAGGGGGCTGGGGCCAACGGCCTGACTTTC | CASSRTVQGAGANGLTF
TRBD2 | TRBJ2-1 | TRBV5-1 | - | TGCGCCAGCAGCTGGGAGGGGAATGAGCAGTTCTTC | CASSWEGNEQFF
TRBD2 | TRBJ2-5 | TRBV7-6 | - | TGTGCCAGTACGCGGGGGGGACCTTATTACCAAGAGACCCAGCACTTC | CASTRGGPYYQETQHF
TRBD2 | TRBJ2-3 | TRBV27 | - | TGTGCCAGCAGTCCCTCCGCGGGGGGGCCAGATACGCAGTATTTT | CASSPSAGGPDTQYF
- | TRBJ2-3 | TRBV9 | - | TGTGCCAGCAGCGAGGGGGGCACAGATACGCAGTATTTT | CASSEGGTDTQYF
TRBD1 | TRBJ1-5 | TRBV7-8 | few | TGTGCCAGCAGCCCTGGGACAGGCAATCAGCCCCAGCATTTT | CASSPGTGNQPQHF
- | TRBJ2-1 | TRBV2 | - | TGTGCCAGCGGGCCACGGCTAAGCTCCTACAATGAGCAGTTCTTC | CASGPRLSSYNEQFF
- | TRBJ1-4 | TRBV14 | - | TGTGCCAGCAGCTTACATACACCCCCAAGTGAAAAACTGTTTTTT | CASSLHTPPSEKLFF
TRBD1 | TRBJ1-5 | TRBV30 | - | TGTGCCTGGAGTGCCGGAGGGGGCCAGCCCCAGCATTTT | CAWSAGGGQPQHF
- | TRBJ1-1 | TRBV6-6 | - | TGTGCCAGCCCTCCCTACGAAGCTTTCTTT | CASPPYEAFF
- | TRBJ1-1 | TRBV4-2 | - | TGTGCCAGCGGAAAATCGACGACGAGGACTGAAGCTTTCTTT | CASGKSTTRTEAFF
- | TRBJ2-3 | TRBV19 | - | TGTGCCAGTAGTATAGATCTTCGACCCGCGGCGGAAAATACGCAGTATTTT | CASSIDLRPAAENTQYF
- | TRBJ2-4 | TRBV5-6 | - | TGTGCCAGCAGCTTCGGACAGCTTTTAGCCAAAAACAGTCAGTACTTC | CASSFGQLLAKNSQYF
TRBD1 | TRBJ2-2 | TRBV10-3 | - | TGTGCCATCAGCTTCAATACAGGGGGCACCGGGGAGCTGTTTTTT | CAISFNTGGTGELFF
- | TRBJ1-3 | TRBV30 | - | TGTGCCGGGAACCGGGGGTCTGGAAACACCATATATTTT | CAGNRGSGNTIYF
TRBD2 | TRBJ2-3 | TRBV7-2 | - | TGTGCCAGCAGCCCGTACATGGGGGGGAGGTCGCAGTATTTT | CASSPYMGGRSQYF